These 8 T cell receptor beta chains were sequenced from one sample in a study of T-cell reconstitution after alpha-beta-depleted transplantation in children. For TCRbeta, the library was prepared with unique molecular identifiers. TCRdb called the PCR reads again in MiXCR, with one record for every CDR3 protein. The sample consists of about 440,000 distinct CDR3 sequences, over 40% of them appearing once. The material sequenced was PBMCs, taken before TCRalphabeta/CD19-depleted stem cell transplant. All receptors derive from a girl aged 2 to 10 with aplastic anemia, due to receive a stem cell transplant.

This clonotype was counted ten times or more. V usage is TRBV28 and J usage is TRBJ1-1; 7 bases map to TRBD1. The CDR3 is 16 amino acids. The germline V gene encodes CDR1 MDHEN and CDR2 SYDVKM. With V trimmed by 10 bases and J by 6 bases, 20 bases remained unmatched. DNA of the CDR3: TGTGCCACCTGCCCGGTGACAGGGTTGTTGAGGGCTGAAGCTTTCTTT. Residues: CATCPVTGLLRAEAFF.

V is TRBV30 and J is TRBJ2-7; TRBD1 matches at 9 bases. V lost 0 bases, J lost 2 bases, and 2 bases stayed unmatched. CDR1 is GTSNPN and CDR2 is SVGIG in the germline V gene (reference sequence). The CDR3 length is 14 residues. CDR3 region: CAWSVGTGTYEQYF. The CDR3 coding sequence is TGTGCCTGGAGTGTGGGGACAGGGACCTACGAGCAGTACTTC.

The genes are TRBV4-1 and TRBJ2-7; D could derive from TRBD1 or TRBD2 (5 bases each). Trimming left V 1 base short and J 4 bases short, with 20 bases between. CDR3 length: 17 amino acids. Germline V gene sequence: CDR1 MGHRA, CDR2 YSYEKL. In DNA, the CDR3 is TGCGCCAGCAGCCAAGCCTCCGGGACGCAGGCTCTTTACGAGCAGTACTTC. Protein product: CASSQASGTQALYEQYF.

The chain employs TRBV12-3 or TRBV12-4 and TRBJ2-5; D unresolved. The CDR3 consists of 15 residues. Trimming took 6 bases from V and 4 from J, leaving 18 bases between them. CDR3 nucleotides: TGTGCCAGCAGACCAGACTTAGGGTTGGGAGAGACCCAGTACTTC. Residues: CASRPDLGLGETQYF.

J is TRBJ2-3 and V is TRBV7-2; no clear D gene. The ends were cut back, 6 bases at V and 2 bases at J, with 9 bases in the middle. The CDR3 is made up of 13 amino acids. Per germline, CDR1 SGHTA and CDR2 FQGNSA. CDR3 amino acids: CASRPANTDTQYF. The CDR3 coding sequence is TGTGCCAGCAGGCCAGCGAACACAGATACGCAGTATTTT.

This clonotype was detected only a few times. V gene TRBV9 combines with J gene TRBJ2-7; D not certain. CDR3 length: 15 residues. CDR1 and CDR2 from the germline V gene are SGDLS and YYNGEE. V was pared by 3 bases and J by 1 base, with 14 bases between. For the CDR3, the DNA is TGTGCCAGCAGCGGTAAGGATCCCCATTCCTACGAGCAGTACTTC. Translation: CASSGKDPHSYEQYF.

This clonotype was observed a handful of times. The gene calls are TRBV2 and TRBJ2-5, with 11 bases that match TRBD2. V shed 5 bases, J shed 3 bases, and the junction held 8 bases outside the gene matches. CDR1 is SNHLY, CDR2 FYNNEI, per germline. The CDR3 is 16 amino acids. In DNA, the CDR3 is TGTGCCAGCAGTAGACGGGGGGGACTAGCGGAAGAGACCCAGTACTTC. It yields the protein CASSRRGGLAEETQYF.

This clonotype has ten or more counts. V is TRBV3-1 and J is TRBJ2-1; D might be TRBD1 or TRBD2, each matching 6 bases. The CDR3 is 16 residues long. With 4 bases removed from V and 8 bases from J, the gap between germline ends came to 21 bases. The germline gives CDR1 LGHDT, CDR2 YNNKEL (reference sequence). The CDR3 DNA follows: TGTGCCAGCAGCCGCAGACTAGTTCGGGCAGGGGATGAGCAGTTCTTC. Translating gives CASSRRLVRAGDEQFF.